This T cell receptor beta chain was found in a study of blood T cell repertoires in COVID-19. Study in general: Specimens from acute and convalescent COVID-19 originated in the United States, Italy and Spain. From T cells, B-cell-depleted T cells, or PBMCs came the material, which was cDNA or gDNA.

The assay was immunoSEQ multiplex PCR, and TCRdb's table has in-frame clones only and misses some. The data contain tens of thousands of clones, about nine tenths of them seen just once; the ten biggest clones take up about 5.5%. Per the germline V gene, CDR1 is SEHNR and CDR2 is FQNEAQ (reference sequence). The CDR3 consists of 10 residues. V was cut by 11 bases and J by 5 bases, with 6 bases left in between. The sample holds a few counts of this clone. The V and J genes are TRBV7-9 and TRBJ2-2; D call uncertain. The material sequenced was peripheral blood. The sequence was collected from a man in his sixties with COVID-19, enrolled during active disease. DNA of the CDR3: TGTGCCGGAGCTACCGGGGAGCTGTTTTTT. Translating it yields CAGATGELFF.